This T cell receptor beta chain was captured by sequencing in a study of T cells in Graves' hyperthyroidism and ophthalmopathy. As for this clonotype: Antigen unknown.

Study-wide results and limits: Ophthalmopathy was predicted by the model a median of roughly 6.7 months ahead of onset. Expanded thyroid clonotypes (above 0.001) were mostly also found in blood.

Amplified regions were TCR beta CDR3 sequences from RNA transcripts. Researchers ran a first-round RT-PCR on the TCR CDR3 using the HTBI primer set. TCRdb called the multiplex PCR reads again in MiXCR, with one record for every CDR3 protein. The table has hundreds of thousands of distinct CDR3 sequences, roughly 16% seen once; the top ten hold over 3.5%. Germline-derived CDR1 and CDR2 are SGHNT and YENEEA. The V end lost 9 bases, the J end lost 5 bases, and 10 bases lay between the germline ends. This CDR3 contains 11 residues. Patients aged 18 to 65 with hyperthyroidism were newly diagnosed, with duration under 2 months.

The sequencing input was blood. The chain joins TRBV11-3 to TRBJ2-5; D unresolved. The receptor's source is a woman aged 25 to 39 with Graves' hyperthyroidism. CDR3 coding DNA: TGTGCCAGTAAGGGAAGCGAGACCCAGTACTTC. Encoded protein: CASKGSETQYF.